This TCR beta chain comes out of a study of tumor T cells in aggressive B-cell lymphoma. V lost 6 bases and J lost 10; bases outside the gene matches: 11. Germline V gene data show CDR1 as MNHEY and CDR2 as SVGAGI. The CDR3 sequence is 14 residues long. The protocol was immunoSEQ multiplex PCR, while the TCRdb copy is restricted to in-frame clones and leaves out a portion. The sample holds a few thousand clones, 85% seen once. The receptor was derived from an adult with diffuse large B cell lymphoma. The chain joins TRBV6-5 to TRBJ2-1; 8 nucleotides match TRBD1. Sequenced material: tumor tissue. DNA for the CDR3: TGTGCCAGCAGCAACCGACAGGGGCGTAGGGAGCAGTTCTTC. This gives the protein CASSNRQGRREQFF.